Given below is one TCR beta chain in context. The identical CDR3 is also encoded by other nucleotide sequences in the sample. Data came from immunoSEQ multiplex PCR; TCRdb stores just in-frame clones and leaves some out. The profile shows fewer than 800,000 clones, roughly 94% of them singletons. CD45RO-negative CD8 cells positively selected for CCR7 made up the naive population, which excluded terminally differentiated effector memory CD45RA+ cells. Germline lookup yields CDR1 MNHEY and CDR2 SMNVEV (reference sequence). The CDR3 runs to 15 residues. Trimming left V 3 bases short and J 1 base short, with 7 bases between. These data belong to a study of shared clonotypes between healthy human individuals.

The sample taken for sequencing was naive CD8+ T cells sorted from blood. This clonotype was sampled from a man in his thirties or forties in good health. This chain joins TRBV27 and TRBJ2-6, with D possibly being TRBD2 (5 bases). For the CDR3, the DNA is TGTGCCAGCAGTTTTGGCGGGTCTGGGGCCAACGTCCTGACTTTC. It translates to CASSFGGSGANVLTF.